The rows below give T cell receptor beta chains drawn from one sample of a study of shared clonotypes between healthy human individuals. Profiled with immunoSEQ multiplex PCR; TCRdb holds only in-frame clones, not every one. The data contain around 600,000 clones, more than 95% of them singletons. Material for sequencing was naive CD4+ T cells sorted from blood. The receptors shown here come from a woman aged 25 to 39 in good health. CDR3s include the opening cysteine and the closing phenylalanine or tryptophan. The D gene is left open where the match is weak.

V gene: TRBV9; J gene: TRBJ2-1; D gene: NA; CDR3 protein: CASSTPGIYNEQFF; CDR3 DNA: TGTGCCAGCAGCACCCCCGGGATTTACAATGAGCAGTTCTTC
V gene: TRBV28; J gene: TRBJ1-1; D gene: NA; CDR3 protein: CATRNHGGTEAFF; CDR3 DNA: TGTGCCACCCGTAACCATGGCGGCACTGAAGCTTTCTTT
V gene: TRBV6-1; J gene: TRBJ2-7; D gene: NA; CDR3 protein: CASTRDGPPYEQYF; CDR3 DNA: TGTGCCAGCACCCGGGACGGCCCGCCCTACGAGCAGTACTTC
V gene: TRBV18; J gene: TRBJ1-1; D gene: TRBD1; CDR3 protein: CASSGQVNTEAFF; CDR3 DNA: TGTGCCAGTTCGGGACAGGTTAACACTGAAGCTTTCTTT
V gene: TRBV11-3; J gene: TRBJ2-7; D gene: TRBD2; CDR3 protein: CASSLAAGVSYEQYF; CDR3 DNA: TGTGCCAGCAGCTTGGCAGCGGGAGTCTCCTACGAGCAGTACTTC
V gene: TRBV28; J gene: TRBJ1-6; D gene: NA; CDR3 protein: CASSLILSPLHF; CDR3 DNA: TGTGCCAGCAGTTTAATCCTTTCACCCCTCCACTTT
V gene: TRBV18; J gene: TRBJ2-1; D gene: NA; CDR3 protein: CASSRMTVEQFF; CDR3 DNA: TGTGCCAGCTCCCGCATGACGGTTGAGCAGTTCTTC
V gene: TRBV6-1; J gene: TRBJ1-2; D gene: TRBD1; CDR3 protein: CASSEGQGVWYGYTF; CDR3 DNA: TGTGCCAGCAGTGAGGGACAGGGGGTCTGGTATGGCTACACCTTC
V gene: TRBV7-2; J gene: TRBJ2-7; D gene: NA; CDR3 protein: CASSLGPSTTYEQYF; CDR3 DNA: TGTGCCAGCAGCTTAGGCCCCTCCACCACCTACGAGCAGTACTTC
V gene: TRBV5-4; J gene: TRBJ2-2; D gene: NA; CDR3 protein: CASSVDGGHTGELFF; CDR3 DNA: TGTGCCAGCAGCGTCGACGGGGGACACACCGGGGAGCTGTTTTTT
V gene: TRBV2; J gene: TRBJ1-2; D gene: NA; CDR3 protein: CASTLTPNNYGYTF; CDR3 DNA: TGTGCCAGCACTTTAACGCCTAATAACTATGGCTACACCTTC
V gene: TRBV11-2; J gene: TRBJ2-2; D gene: NA; CDR3 protein: CASSFLQTGELFF; CDR3 DNA: TGTGCCAGCAGCTTCTTACAGACCGGGGAGCTGTTTTTT
V gene: TRBV5-4; J gene: TRBJ1-1; D gene: TRBD1; CDR3 protein: CASSPGDRRMNTEAFF; CDR3 DNA: TGTGCCAGCAGCCCGGGGGACAGGCGCATGAACACTGAAGCTTTCTTT
V gene: TRBV19; J gene: TRBJ1-5; D gene: NA; CDR3 protein: CASSILGQPQHF; CDR3 DNA: TGTGCCAGTAGTATATTGGGACAGCCCCAGCATTTT
V gene: TRBV28; J gene: TRBJ2-2; D gene: NA; CDR3 protein: CASRRDMANTGELFF; CDR3 DNA: TGTGCCAGCAGGCGGGACATGGCGAACACCGGGGAGCTGTTTTTT
V gene: TRBV7-9; J gene: TRBJ2-2; D gene: TRBD2; CDR3 protein: CASSFRAGGPTGELFF; CDR3 DNA: TGTGCCAGCAGCTTTCGAGCGGGAGGTCCCACCGGGGAGCTGTTTTTT